This section outlines one TCR beta chain sequence together with its context. No antigen is known for it. These data belong to a study of T cell responses to AZD1222 COVID-19 vaccine. Study outcomes and limitations: After the peak T cell response, and only then, were repertoires sampled. The span of vaccine-associated CD4 TCRs extended across spike, with dominance at 160-218 and 743-854.

Only in-frame clones appear in the TCRdb table, and some are missing; sequencing was by immunoSEQ multiplex PCR. The sample has just over 65,000 clones; about 90% are singletons. The CDR3 runs 15 residues. V lost 4 bases and J 5 bases, leaving 16 bases between the germline ends. The germline V gene encodes CDR1 SGHRS and CDR2 YFSETQ. The sequence came from an adult in good health. The input for sequencing was peripheral blood, taken on day 0 of AZD1222 vaccination. V usage is TRBV5-1 and J usage is TRBJ1-5, with D possibly TRBD1 on 5 matching bases. The CDR3 nucleotides are TGCGCCAGCAGCGTTGAGGGGTCTTCTTATCAGCCCCAGCATTTT. This translates into CASSVEGSSYQPQHF.